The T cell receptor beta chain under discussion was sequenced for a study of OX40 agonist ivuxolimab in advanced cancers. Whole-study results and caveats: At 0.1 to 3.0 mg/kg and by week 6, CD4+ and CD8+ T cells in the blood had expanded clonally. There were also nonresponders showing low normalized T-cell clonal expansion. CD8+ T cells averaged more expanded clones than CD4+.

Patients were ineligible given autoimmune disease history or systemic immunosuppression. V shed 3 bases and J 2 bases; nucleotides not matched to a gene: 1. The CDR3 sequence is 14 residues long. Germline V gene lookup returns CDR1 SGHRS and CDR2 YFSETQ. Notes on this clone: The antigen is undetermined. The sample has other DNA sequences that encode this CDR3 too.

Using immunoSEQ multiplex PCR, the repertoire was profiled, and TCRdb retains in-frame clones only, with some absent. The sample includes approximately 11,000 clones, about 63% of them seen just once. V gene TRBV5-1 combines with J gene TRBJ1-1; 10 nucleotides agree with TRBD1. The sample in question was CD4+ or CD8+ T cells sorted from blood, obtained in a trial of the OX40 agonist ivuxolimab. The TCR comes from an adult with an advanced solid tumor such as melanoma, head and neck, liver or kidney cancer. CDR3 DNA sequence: TGCGCCAGCAGCTGGGACAGGGGAAACACTGAAGCTTTCTTT. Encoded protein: CASSWDRGNTEAFF.